This is a list of T cell receptor beta chains from one sample in a study of blood T cell repertoires in COVID-19. Method: immunoSEQ multiplex PCR; TCRdb's copy keeps in-frame clones and lacks some. The sample has about 280,000 clones, roughly nine tenths seen once. Specimen: peripheral blood. The receptor source for this set is a woman in her forties or fifties who had recovered from COVID-19. Both conserved end residues are part of each CDR3. The D gene is left open where the match is weak. Part of the rows lack a size; the others show once, few, many or a class for expanded clones.

j_call v_call clone_size d_call cdr3_aa cdr3_nt
TRBJ2-7 TRBV5-1 . . CASSLQGSSTYEQYF TGCGCCAGCAGCTTGCAGGGATCGTCTACCTACGAGCAGTACTTC
TRBJ2-7 TRBV30 . TRBD1 CASGQGGEQYF TGTGCCTCCGGACAGGGAGGCGAGCAGTACTTC
TRBJ2-7 TRBV6-2/TRBV6-3 few TRBD1 CASSLQGASSYEQYF TGTGCCAGCAGCCTACAGGGGGCGTCCTCCTACGAGCAGTACTTC
TRBJ2-3 TRBV29-1 once TRBD1 CSVGQGTDTQYF TGCAGCGTCGGACAGGGGACAGATACGCAGTATTTT
TRBJ2-3 TRBV11-2 . . CASSFGLGGDTQYF TGTGCCAGCAGCTTTGGACTCGGGGGAGATACGCAGTATTTT
TRBJ2-3 TRBV9 once . CASSVGEETPVSTQYF TGTGCCAGCAGCGTAGGGGAGGAGACCCCAGTTAGTACGCAGTATTTT
TRBJ2-5 TRBV7-3 . TRBD2 CASSLGGLQEETQYF TGTGCCAGCAGCTTAGGGGGACTACAAGAAGAGACCCAGTACTTC
TRBJ1-1 TRBV14 . . CASSRRVGTEAFF TGTGCCAGCAGCCGCAGGGTTGGCACTGAAGCTTTCTTT
TRBJ1-2 TRBV28 . TRBD1 CASSQQTGLGYTF TGTGCCAGCAGCCAACAGACAGGGTTAGGCTACACCTTC
TRBJ1-1 TRBV6-5 . . CASSYSAVNTEAFF TGTGCCAGCAGTTACTCGGCGGTGAACACTGAAGCTTTCTTT
TRBJ2-7 TRBV18 . . CASSPRQGTGEQYF TGTGCCAGCTCACCACGGCAGGGTACTGGCGAGCAGTACTTC
TRBJ2-1 TRBV11-2 . TRBD2 CASSLGRRGGSNEQFF TGTGCCAGCAGCTTAGGTCGGCGGGGGGGATCCAATGAGCAGTTCTTC
TRBJ1-1 TRBV28 . TRBD1 CASSSPGTGDEAFF TGTGCCAGCAGCTCTCCCGGGACAGGGGACGAAGCTTTCTTT
TRBJ2-5 TRBV7-2 . TRBD1 CASSARDRVKTQYF TGTGCCAGCAGCGCCCGGGACAGGGTTAAGACCCAGTACTTC
TRBJ2-7 TRBV15 . . CATSREGSPSYEQYF TGTGCCACCAGCAGAGAAGGGAGCCCCTCCTACGAGCAGTACTTC
TRBJ1-2 TRBV21-1 . . CASRNSDRRGGYTF TGTGCCAGCAGGAACTCGGACAGGCGGGGAGGCTACACCTTC
TRBJ1-2 TRBV5-1 few . CASSLEAQGIFYGYTF TGCGCCAGCAGCTTGGAGGCACAGGGAATTTTCTATGGCTACACCTTC
TRBJ1-5 TRBV5-6 once . CASSGGWNRNQPQHF TGTGCCAGCAGCGGGGGGTGGAACCGCAATCAGCCCCAGCATTTT
TRBJ1-1 TRBV5-8 . . CASSLRQGNTEAFF TGTGCCAGCAGCTTGCGGCAGGGGAACACTGAAGCTTTCTTT
TRBJ2-7 TRBV9 . TRBD1 CASSVAPEGQGFYEQYF TGTGCCAGCAGCGTAGCCCCGGAGGGACAGGGGTTCTACGAGCAGTACTTC
TRBJ2-7 TRBV5-6 . TRBD1 CASSLWGTGNPYSYEQYF TGTGCCAGCAGCTTGTGGGGGACAGGGAATCCCTACTCCTACGAGCAGTACTTC
TRBJ2-7 TRBV19 few . CASSIAGALIYEQYF TGTGCCAGTAGTATCGCAGGGGCTCTCATCTACGAGCAGTACTTC
TRBJ2-5 TRBV19 . . CASSAQGPQETQYF TGTGCCAGTAGTGCGCAGGGTCCCCAAGAGACCCAGTACTTC
TRBJ1-1 TRBV3-1/TRBV3-2 few . CASSQDLVRNTEAFF TGTGCCAGCAGCCAAGATCTGGTCAGAAACACTGAAGCTTTCTTT
TRBJ1-5 TRBV2 once . CASKRTVNSNQPQHF TGTGCCAGCAAGAGGACTGTTAATAGCAATCAGCCCCAGCATTTT
TRBJ1-6 TRBV11-2 . . CASSRDNPGYSSYNSPLHF TGTGCCAGCAGCCGTGATAATCCAGGGTACAGCTCCTATAATTCACCCCTCCACTTT